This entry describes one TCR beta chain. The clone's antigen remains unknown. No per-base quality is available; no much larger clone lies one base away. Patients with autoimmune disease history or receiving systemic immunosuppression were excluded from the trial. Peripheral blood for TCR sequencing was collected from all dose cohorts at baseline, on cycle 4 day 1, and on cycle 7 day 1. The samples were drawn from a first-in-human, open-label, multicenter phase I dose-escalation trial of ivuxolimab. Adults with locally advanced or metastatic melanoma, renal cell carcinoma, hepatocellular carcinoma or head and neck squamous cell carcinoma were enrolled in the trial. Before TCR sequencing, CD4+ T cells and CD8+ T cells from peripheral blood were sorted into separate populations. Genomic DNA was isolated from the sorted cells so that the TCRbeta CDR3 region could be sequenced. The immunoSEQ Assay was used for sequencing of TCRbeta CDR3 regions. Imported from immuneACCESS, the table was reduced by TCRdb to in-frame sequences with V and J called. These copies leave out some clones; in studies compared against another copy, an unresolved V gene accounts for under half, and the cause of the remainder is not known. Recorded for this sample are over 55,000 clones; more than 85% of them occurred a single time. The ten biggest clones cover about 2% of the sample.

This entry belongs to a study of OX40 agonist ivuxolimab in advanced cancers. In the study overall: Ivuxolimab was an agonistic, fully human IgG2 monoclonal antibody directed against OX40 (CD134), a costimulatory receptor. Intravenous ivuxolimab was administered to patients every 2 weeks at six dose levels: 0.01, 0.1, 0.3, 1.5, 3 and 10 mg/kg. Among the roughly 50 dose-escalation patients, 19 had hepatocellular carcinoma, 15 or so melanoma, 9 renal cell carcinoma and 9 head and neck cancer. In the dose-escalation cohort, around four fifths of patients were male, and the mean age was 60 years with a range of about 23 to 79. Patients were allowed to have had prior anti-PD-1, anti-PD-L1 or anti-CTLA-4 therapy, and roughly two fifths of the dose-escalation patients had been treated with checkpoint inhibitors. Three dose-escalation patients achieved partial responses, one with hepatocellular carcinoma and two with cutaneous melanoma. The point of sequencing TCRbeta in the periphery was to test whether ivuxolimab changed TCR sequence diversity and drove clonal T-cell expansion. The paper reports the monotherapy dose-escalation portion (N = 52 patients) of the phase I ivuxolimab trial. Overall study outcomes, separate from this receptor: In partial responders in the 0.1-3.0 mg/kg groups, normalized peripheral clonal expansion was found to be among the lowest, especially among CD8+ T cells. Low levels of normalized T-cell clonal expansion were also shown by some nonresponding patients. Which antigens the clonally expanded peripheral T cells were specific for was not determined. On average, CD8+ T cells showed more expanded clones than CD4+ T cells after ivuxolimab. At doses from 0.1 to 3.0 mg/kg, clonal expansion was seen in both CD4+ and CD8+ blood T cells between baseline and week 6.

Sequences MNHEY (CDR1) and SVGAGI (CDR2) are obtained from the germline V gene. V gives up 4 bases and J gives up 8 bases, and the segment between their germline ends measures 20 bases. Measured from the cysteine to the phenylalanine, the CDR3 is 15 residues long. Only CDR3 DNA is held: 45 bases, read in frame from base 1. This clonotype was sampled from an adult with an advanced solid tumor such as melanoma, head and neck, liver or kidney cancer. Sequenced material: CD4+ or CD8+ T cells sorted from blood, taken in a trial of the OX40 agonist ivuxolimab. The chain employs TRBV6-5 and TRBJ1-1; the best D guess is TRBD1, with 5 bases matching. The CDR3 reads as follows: CASSSPRLGTAEAFF. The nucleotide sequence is TGTGCCAGCAGTTCGCCACGACTCGGGACGGCCGAAGCTTTCTTT.